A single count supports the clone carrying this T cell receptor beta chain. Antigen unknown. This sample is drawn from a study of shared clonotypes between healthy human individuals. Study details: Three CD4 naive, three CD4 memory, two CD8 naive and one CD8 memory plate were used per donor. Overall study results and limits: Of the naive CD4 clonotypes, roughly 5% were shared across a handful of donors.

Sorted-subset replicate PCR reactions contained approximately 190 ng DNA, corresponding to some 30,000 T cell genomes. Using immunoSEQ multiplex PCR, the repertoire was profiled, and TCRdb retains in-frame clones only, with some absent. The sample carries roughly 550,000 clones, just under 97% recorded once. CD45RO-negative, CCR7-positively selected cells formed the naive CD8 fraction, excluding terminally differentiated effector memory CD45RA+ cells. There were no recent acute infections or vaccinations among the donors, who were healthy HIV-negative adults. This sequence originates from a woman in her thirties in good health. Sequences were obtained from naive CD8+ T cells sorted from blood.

CDR3 DNA sequence: TGTGCCAGCAGCTTAATCCGAGAGCAGTTCTTC. Amino acid sequence: CASSLIREQFF. The chain is built from TRBV7-9 and TRBJ2-1; D remains unclear. Trimming took off 2 bases at V and 10 bases at J, with 6 bases between the two ends. Germline V CDR1 and CDR2: SEHNR, FQNEAQ (reference sequence). The CDR3 is 11 residues long.